One T cell receptor beta chain is described in this entry. The antigen it binds to is not known. No clone much larger than this one lies a single base away; base qualities are absent. The data were obtained in a study of identical twins (dated by TCRdb to 2015 to 2016). Regarding the research as a whole: The study deep-sequenced TCR alpha and beta repertoires from monozygotic twins, unrelated adults of various ages and cord blood to test whether fetal clonotypes persist. To rule out contamination, replicate twin experiments were performed at different times with different library preparation protocols. Findings and caveats that apply to the study as a whole: Abundant cord blood beta clonotypes had fewer insertions, young adult naive repertoires showed a similar but weaker trend, and memory repertoires showed no such trend. A weaker excess of twin sharing was found in beta out-of-frame sequences because the signal-to-noise ratio was lowered by fewer shared sequences. Zero-insertion analyses could be partly confounded by invariant T cells such as MAIT and iNKT, although diverse VJ usage argued against such confounding for most clonotypes. Recombination models systematically underestimated out-of-frame TCR alpha sharing in monozygotic twins but agreed with sharing between unrelated individuals. Compared with coincidental sharing between unrelated individuals, out-of-frame TCR alpha sequences shared between twins had an excess of sequences with low generation probability. Because the same donors could not be followed over many years, the conclusions relied on cross-sectional statistical analysis.

Every donor was a healthy Caucasian. The twin cohort consisted of three pairs of female monozygotic twins, all aged about 18 to 29 years. Peripheral blood mononuclear cells were the source from which RNA for the TCR libraries was isolated. V is pared back by 2 bases and J by 2 bases, with 13 bases lying between the germline termini. Based on the germline V gene, the CDR1 and CDR2 sequences are SGHVS and FQNEAQ. The CDR3 runs 16 amino acids, cysteine and phenylalanine included. CDR3 DNA only is kept here, 48 bases in frame from base 1. Library creation used 5' RACE. The sequencing machine was an Illumina HiSeq 2000. Template switching added a universal primer binding site, and the final cDNA carried a unique molecular identifier that allowed TCR cDNA molecules to be counted accurately. Specific primers in the conserved constant-segment region were used to synthesize first-strand cDNA for the TCR alpha and beta chains. Each cDNA library was double barcoded, with a SMART-Mk sample barcode plus Illumina barcodes, to control for contamination. TruSeq adapter sequences along with Illumina sample barcodes were introduced in two successive PCR steps. The TCR alpha and beta cDNA libraries were sequenced on the Illumina HiSeq platform using custom primers. In the original analysis: MiGEC was used to process raw reads and extract unique molecular identifiers, and MiXCR was used to find CDR3 positions. Recombination models were inferred per individual with the repgenHMM and IGoR tools using an EM algorithm. Shared clonotype analysis was performed with the tcR package in R, normalizing sharing by the product of cloneset sizes. Out-of-frame nonproductive sequences were analyzed to study raw recombination free of thymic and clonal selection effects. TCRdb trimmed the raw reads at Q25, called clones with MiXCR and kept productive beta chains. Each CDR3 protein gets just one entry, which takes the most common genes and DNA from the rows behind it. The V and J calls and clone size come from TCRdb's table, not from the authors' own analysis. Within this sample are fewer than 650,000 distinct CDR3 sequences, with more than 9% of them counted one time only. The ten biggest clones cover roughly 3% of the sample.

These data were also filed under a second study, of yellow fever vaccine responses in identical twins. As that second study puts it: According to the authors, in identical twins the way T cells responded to vaccination appeared partly convergent and partly personalized. In the study, vaccine-responding T cell clones were precisely tracked in identical twins.

Sequenced input: PBMCs. In this chain, TRBV7-8 is recombined with TRBJ2-1, with the identity of the D gene unclear. The TCR sequence derives from a young woman in good health. The CDR3 amino acid sequence is: CASSLQGTNPYNEQFF. Read as DNA, the sequence is TGTGCCAGCAGCTTACAAGGAACGAATCCCTACAATGAGCAGTTCTTC.